This TCR beta chain stems from a study of blood T cells in healthy people across ages. Turning to the study itself: Using template switching, researchers captured about one barcoded beta molecule for each two T cells.

Study-wide results and caveats: A roughly linear age-dependent decrease characterized TCR beta diversity per million T cells. Across samples, TCR beta diversity tracked strongly with naive T cell percentage.

PCR was performed a second time for about 6 to 12 cycles using a sample-barcoded 5' primer and a J-beta primer mix. Every cDNA was tagged by a template-switch adaptor with 12 random nucleotides. One entry per CDR3 protein results from TCRdb running MiXCR on the 5' RACE reads. The table lists some 1.5 million distinct CDR3 sequences, approximately 28% of them singletons. This clonotype was seen a few times. Antigen unknown. Material: blood. The receptor was isolated from a woman aged 25 to 39 in good health.

The CDR3 DNA sequence: TGCAGTGCTAGAGATCTTAGCGGGGGGGCGGTGGAGACCCAGTACTTC. Amino acids: CSARDLSGGAVETQYF. The gene calls are TRBV20-1 and TRBJ2-5; TRBD2 matches 11 bases. The CDR3 covers 16 residues. V dropped 0 bases and J dropped 5; count of bases not matched to a gene: 8. Germline loops: CDR1 DFQATT, CDR2 SNEGSKA (reference sequence).